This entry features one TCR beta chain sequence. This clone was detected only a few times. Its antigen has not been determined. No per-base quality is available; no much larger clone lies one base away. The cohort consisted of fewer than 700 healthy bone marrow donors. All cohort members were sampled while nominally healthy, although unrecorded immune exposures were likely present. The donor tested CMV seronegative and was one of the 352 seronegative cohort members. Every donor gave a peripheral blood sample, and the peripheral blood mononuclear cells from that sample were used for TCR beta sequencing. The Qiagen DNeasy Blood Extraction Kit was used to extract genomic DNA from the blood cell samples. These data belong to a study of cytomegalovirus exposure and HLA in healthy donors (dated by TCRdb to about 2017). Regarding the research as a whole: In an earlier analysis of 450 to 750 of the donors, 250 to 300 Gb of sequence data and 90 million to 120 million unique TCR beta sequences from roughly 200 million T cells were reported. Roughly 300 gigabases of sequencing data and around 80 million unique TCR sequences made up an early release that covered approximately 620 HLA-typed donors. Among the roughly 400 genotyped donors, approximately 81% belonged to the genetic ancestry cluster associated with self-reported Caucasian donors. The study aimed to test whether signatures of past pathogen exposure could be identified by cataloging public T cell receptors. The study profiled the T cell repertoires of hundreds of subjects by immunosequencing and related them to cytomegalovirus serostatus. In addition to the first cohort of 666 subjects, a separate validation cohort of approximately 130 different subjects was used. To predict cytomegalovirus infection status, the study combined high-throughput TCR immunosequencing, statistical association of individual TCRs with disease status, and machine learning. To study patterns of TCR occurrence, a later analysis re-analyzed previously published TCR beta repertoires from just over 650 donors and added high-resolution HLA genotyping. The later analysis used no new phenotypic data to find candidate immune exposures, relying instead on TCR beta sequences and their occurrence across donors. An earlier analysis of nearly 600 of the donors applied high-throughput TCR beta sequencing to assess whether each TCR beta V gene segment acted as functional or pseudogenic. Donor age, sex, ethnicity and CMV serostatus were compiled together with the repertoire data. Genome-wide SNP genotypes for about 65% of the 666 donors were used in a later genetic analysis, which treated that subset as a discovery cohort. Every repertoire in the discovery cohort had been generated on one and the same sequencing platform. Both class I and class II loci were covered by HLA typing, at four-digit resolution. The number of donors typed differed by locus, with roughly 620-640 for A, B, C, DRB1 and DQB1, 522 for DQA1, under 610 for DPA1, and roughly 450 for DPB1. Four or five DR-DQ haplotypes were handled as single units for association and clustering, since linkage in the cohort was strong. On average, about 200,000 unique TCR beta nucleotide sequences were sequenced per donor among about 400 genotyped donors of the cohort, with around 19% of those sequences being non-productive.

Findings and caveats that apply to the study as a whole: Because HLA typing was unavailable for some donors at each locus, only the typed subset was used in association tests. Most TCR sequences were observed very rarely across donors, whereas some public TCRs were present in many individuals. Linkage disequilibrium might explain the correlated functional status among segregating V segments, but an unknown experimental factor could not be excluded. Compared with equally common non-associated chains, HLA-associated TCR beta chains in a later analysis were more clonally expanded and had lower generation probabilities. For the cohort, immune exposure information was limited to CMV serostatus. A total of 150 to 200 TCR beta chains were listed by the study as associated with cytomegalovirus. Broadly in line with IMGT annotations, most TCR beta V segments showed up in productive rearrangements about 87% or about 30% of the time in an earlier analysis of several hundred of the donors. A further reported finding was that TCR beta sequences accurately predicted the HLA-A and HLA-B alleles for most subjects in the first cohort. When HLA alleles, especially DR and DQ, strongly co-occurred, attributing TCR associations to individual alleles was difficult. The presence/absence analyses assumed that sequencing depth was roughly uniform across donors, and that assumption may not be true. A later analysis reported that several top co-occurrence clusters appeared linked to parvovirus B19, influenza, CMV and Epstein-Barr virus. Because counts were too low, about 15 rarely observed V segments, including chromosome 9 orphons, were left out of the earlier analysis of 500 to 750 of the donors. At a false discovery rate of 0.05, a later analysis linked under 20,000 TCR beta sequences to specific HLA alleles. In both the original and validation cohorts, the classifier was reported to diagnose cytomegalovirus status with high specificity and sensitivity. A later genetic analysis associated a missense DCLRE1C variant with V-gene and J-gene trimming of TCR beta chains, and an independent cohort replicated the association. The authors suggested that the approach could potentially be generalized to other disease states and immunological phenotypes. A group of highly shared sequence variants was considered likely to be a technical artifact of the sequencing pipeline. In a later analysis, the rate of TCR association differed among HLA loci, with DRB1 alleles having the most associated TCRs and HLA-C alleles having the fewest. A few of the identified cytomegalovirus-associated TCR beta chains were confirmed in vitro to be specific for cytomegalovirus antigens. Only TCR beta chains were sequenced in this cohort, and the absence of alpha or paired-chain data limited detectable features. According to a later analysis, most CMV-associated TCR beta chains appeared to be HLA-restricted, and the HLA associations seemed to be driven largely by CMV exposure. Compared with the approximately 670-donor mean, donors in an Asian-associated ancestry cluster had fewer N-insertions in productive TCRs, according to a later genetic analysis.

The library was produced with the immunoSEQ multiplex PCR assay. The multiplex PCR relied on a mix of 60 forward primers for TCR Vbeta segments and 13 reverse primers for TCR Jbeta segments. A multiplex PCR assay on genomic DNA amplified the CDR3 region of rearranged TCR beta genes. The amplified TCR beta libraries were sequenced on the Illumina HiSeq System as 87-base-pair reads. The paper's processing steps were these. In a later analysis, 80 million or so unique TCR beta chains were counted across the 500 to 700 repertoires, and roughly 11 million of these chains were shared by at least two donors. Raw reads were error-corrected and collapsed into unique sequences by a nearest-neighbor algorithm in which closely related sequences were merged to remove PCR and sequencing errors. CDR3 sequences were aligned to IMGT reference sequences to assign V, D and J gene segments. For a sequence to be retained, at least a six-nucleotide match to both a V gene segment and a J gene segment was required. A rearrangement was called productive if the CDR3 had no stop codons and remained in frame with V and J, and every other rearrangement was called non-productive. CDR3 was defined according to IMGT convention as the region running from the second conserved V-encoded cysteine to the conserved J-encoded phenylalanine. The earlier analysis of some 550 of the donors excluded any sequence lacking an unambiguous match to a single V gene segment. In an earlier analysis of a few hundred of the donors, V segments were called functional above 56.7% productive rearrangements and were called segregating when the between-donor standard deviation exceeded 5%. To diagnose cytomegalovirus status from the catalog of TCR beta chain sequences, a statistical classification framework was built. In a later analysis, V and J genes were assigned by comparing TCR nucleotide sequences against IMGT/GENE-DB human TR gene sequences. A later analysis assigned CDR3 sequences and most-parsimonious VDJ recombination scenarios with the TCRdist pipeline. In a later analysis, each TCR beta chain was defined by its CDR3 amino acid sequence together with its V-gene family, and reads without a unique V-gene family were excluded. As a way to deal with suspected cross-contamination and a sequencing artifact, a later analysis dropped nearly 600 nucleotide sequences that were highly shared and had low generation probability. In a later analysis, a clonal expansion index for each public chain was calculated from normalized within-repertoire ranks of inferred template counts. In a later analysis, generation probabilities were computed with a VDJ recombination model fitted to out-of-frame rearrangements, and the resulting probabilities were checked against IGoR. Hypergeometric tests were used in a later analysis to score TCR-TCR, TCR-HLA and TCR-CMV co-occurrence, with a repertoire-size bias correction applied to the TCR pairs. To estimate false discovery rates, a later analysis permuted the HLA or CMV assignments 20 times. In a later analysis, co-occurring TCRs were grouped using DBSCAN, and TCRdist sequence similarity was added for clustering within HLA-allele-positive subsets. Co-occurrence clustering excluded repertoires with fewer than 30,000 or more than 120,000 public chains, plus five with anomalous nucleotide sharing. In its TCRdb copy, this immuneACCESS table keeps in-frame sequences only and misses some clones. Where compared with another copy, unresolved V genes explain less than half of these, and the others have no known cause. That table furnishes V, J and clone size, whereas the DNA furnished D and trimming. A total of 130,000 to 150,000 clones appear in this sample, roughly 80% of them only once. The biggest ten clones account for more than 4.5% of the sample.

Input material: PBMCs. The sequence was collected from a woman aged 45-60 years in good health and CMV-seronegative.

The DNA is TGTGCCACCAGCAGAGATCAAACTGAAGCTTTCTTT. This is translated as CATSRDQTEAFF. This sequence uses TRBV15 and TRBJ1-1; no D segment can be confidently identified. V is clipped by 0 bases and J by 5 bases, and the sequence between their germline boundaries is 4 bases long. The cysteine opens and the phenylalanine closes a CDR3 of 12 amino acids. The read is trimmed to its CDR3 DNA, 36 bases read in frame from base 1. The germline V gene encodes CDR1 LNHNV and CDR2 YYDKDF (reference sequence).